This TCR beta chain was recorded in a study of shared clonotypes between healthy human individuals (dated by TCRdb to the early 2020s). In terms of the full investigation: The cohort included a few men and a couple of women between 18 and 49 years of age. Per donor, three plates each were used for CD4 naive and CD4 memory, two for CD8 naive, and one for CD8 memory. The study deeply sequenced blood TCR repertoires of 5 or 6 healthy adults to estimate repertoire size and the extent of clonotype sharing between individuals. Libraries were prepared and TCR repertoires were sequenced by different laboratories using diverse techniques, in order to increase sequencing depth and limit assay-specific biases. Between about 0.94 and 10 billion PBMCs per donor were obtained by leukapheresis. The full study reports these points: Even with the large sequencing depth, rarefaction of the sorted-subset datasets indicated that sequencing was incomplete. Compared with non-shared clonotypes, clonotypes shared by all four sorted-subset donors had higher generation probabilities. Naive subsets generally had larger estimated clonotype richness than memory subsets. Sampling was limited to blood, and TCR repertoires in tissue likely differ from TCR repertoires in blood. Because the study included a small number of donors, the genetic and exposure-history diversity represented was limited. Sharing across a handful of donors was observed for around 4.8% of naive CD4, over 3% of naive CD8, around 2.5% of memory CD4, and around 0.4% of memory CD8 clonotypes. Pairwise subsampling indicated that sequencing depth was expected to affect the degree of clonotype sharing among donors.

Using the deep immunoSEQ assay, TCR CDR3 regions were amplified from genomic DNA by multiplex PCR. For each cell subset, the extracted genomic DNA was distributed evenly across all wells of several immunoSEQ 96-well plates, and each plate served as one replicate. For sorted subsets, approximately 210 ng genomic DNA, equal to 30,000 or so T cell genomes, was loaded into each replicate PCR. Purified libraries were quantified with a Qubit 3.0 fluorometer, sized on a Bioanalyzer 2100, and re-quantified with the KAPA Library Quantification kit. Every immunoSEQ 96-well plate was sequenced on a dedicated single-read 150-cycle Illumina NextSeq 550 flow cell. As for the authors' bioinformatics: Because the immunoSEQ output included only junctional sequences and no quality scores, the filtering could not be the same as the filtering used for full-length reads. To assign V/J genes and CDR3, sequences were annotated against IMGT germline references using PyIR, a Python wrapper for IgBLAST v1.9. Reads were filtered out if the reads had weak V/J assignments (E-value above 1e-6), no CDR3, stop codons, out-of-frame junctions, or ambiguous translated residues. V3J clonotypes were defined as sequences sharing the same inferred V gene, J gene, and CDR3 amino acid sequence. Percentage overlap between repertoires was calculated by dividing the number of shared unique clonotypes by the size of the smaller repertoire. RTK rarefaction, the Chao1 estimator, and Recon v2.1 estimates of unobserved clonotypes were used to assess repertoire richness. Generation probabilities were computed with OLGA for all TCRbeta clonotypes obtained by the gDNA method from four donors. Entries here come from immuneACCESS through TCRdb and include only in-frame sequences with V and J called. Some clones fail to appear in such tables; in the studies checked, an unresolved V gene covers under half of the shortfall, and the cause of the remainder is unknown. That table is the source of V, J and clone size, and D and trimming were worked out from the DNA. The sample table holds a few million clones, of which around 95% were seen once. The top ten hold roughly 0.13% of the sample.

Donors were healthy HIV-negative adults with no recently reported acute infections or vaccinations. Every donor was a Caucasian adult residing in Nashville, Tennessee, USA. CD4+ T cells were enriched by magnetic negative selection; naive cells were then positively selected on CD45RA, and the negative fraction formed the memory subset. Blood was collected by leukapheresis, and PBMCs were isolated by Ficoll-Histopaque density gradient centrifugation and then cryopreserved in liquid nitrogen vapor phase. Analytical flow cytometry was used to check the purity and quantity of every magnetically sorted T cell population. Genomic DNA was isolated from each sorted fraction and quantified by UV absorbance on a Nanodrop 2000c. Spanning cysteine to phenylalanine, the CDR3 consists of 15 amino acids. This entry keeps only the CDR3 DNA: 45 bases, framed from base 1. Looking up the germline V gene (reference sequence) yields CDR1 GTSNPN and CDR2 SVGIG. V lost 0 bases and J lost 0 bases; the stretch between them is 11 bases long.

Turning to this clone: No antigen is known for it. Qualities for individual bases were not recorded, and no much larger clone is one base off.

Recombination connected TRBV30 to TRBJ1-2, with the D gene uncertain. Specimen: naive CD4+ T cells sorted from blood. In the paper's terms, the cell subset or site label means: CD45RA+ positively selected. The TCR comes from a man in his late teens or twenties in good health. Here is the DNA: TGTGCCTGGAGTGTACAAAGGAAAGCTAACTATGGCTACACCTTC. It specifies CAWSVQRKANYGYTF. The CDR3 plus the reference TRBV30 and TRBJ1-2 genes for the other parts give the full variable domain: SQTIHQWPATLVQPVGSPLSLECTVEGTSNPNLYWYRQAAGRGLQLLFYSVGIGQISSEVPQNLSASRPQDRQFILSSKKLLLSDSGFYLCAWSVQRKANYGYTFGSGTRLTVV.